This T cell receptor beta chain is drawn from a study of OX40 agonist ivuxolimab in advanced cancers. The repertoire was sequenced with immunoSEQ multiplex PCR; TCRdb's copy has only in-frame clones and lacks some. Among tens of thousands of clones listed, about 90% were seen once. This clone is a singleton in its sample. CDR3 length: 13 amino acids. From germline, CDR1 is SEHNR and CDR2 FQNEAQ (reference sequence). V lost 8 bases and J 8 bases, leaving 15 bases between the germline ends. The sequence was obtained from an adult with an advanced solid tumor such as melanoma, head and neck, liver or kidney cancer. This sequence joins TRBV7-9 and TRBJ1-4; D perhaps matches TRBD1 (5 bases). The sequences come from CD4+ or CD8+ T cells sorted from blood, collected in a trial of the OX40 agonist ivuxolimab. The DNA of the CDR3 is TGTGCCAGCGGGGATCCTGGGGGGGAAAAACTGTTTTTT. This gives the protein CASGDPGGEKLFF.